Listed below are T cell receptor beta chains from one sample, sequenced in a study of cytomegalovirus exposure and HLA in healthy donors. Measured with immunoSEQ multiplex PCR; TCRdb has only the in-frame clones, and not every one. The table shows some 250,000 clones, with about 81% occurring only once. Specimen: PBMCs. The receptors derive from a middle-aged woman in good health and CMV-seropositive. Each CDR3 is given with its conserved first and last residue. Fields, in order: V gene, D gene, J gene, clone size, CDR3 protein, CDR3 DNA. The D gene is left open where the match is weak. The listing skips clone size in some rows; elsewhere it reads once, few, many or a size class.

V: TRBV4-3; D: TRBD1; J: TRBJ2-7; size: -; CDR3: CASSQDGTANYEQYF; DNA: TGCGCCAGCAGCCAAGATGGGACAGCGAACTACGAGCAGTACTTC
V: TRBV4-1; D: TRBD1; J: TRBJ2-7; size: few; CDR3: CASSQEDRGHTYEQYF; DNA: TGCGCCAGCAGCCAAGAAGACAGGGGCCACACCTACGAGCAGTACTTC
V: TRBV7-9; D: -; J: TRBJ1-2; size: -; CDR3: CASSLEGVYGYTF; DNA: TGTGCCAGCAGCCTAGAGGGAGTCTATGGCTACACCTTC
V: TRBV7-2; D: -; J: TRBJ2-6; size: once; CDR3: CASSLRTGTGANVLTF; DNA: TGTGCCAGCAGCTTACGAACAGGGACTGGGGCCAACGTCCTGACTTTC
V: TRBV2; D: TRBD1; J: TRBJ1-2; size: -; CDR3: CASSATGGYGYTF; DNA: TGTGCCAGCAGTGCGACAGGGGGCTATGGCTACACCTTC
V: TRBV7-2; D: TRBD1; J: TRBJ2-4; size: once; CDR3: CASSLTGQPKNIQYF; DNA: TGTGCCAGCAGCTTGACAGGGCAGCCCAAAAACATTCAGTACTTC
V: TRBV5-1; D: -; J: TRBJ1-2; size: -; CDR3: CASSLAAGDGYTF; DNA: TGCGCCAGCAGCTTGGCCGCCGGGGATGGCTACACCTTC
V: TRBV7-7; D: -; J: TRBJ1-1; size: -; CDR3: CASSLGQNTEAFF; DNA: TGTGCTAGCAGCCTCGGACAGAACACTGAAGCTTTCTTT
V: TRBV4-2; D: TRBD1; J: TRBJ1-2; size: -; CDR3: CASSQEGQFYGYTF; DNA: TGTGCCAGCAGCCAAGAGGGACAGTTCTATGGCTACACCTTC
V: TRBV6-4; D: TRBD2; J: TRBJ2-1; size: -; CDR3: CASSEVAGVPYNEQFF; DNA: TGTGCCAGCAGTGAAGTAGCGGGAGTCCCCTACAATGAGCAGTTCTTC
V: TRBV25-1; D: -; J: TRBJ1-1; size: -; CDR3: CASSFFRKGSNTEAFF; DNA: TGTGCCAGCAGTTTCTTTCGGAAGGGGTCGAACACTGAAGCTTTCTTT
V: TRBV5-6; D: -; J: TRBJ1-2; size: -; CDR3: CASSLARGRTNYGYTF; DNA: TGTGCCAGCAGCTTGGCCAGGGGTCGGACTAACTATGGCTACACCTTC
V: TRBV2; D: -; J: TRBJ1-6; size: -; CDR3: CASYRETGSPLHF; DNA: TGTGCCAGCTACAGGGAAACGGGTTCACCCCTCCACTTT